What follows describes a single TCR beta chain. The CDR3 spans 14 residues. Germline CDR1 MNHEY, CDR2 SVGAGI. Trimming cost V 5 bases and J 4 bases, with 11 bases left between them. This record belongs to a study of cytomegalovirus exposure and HLA in healthy donors. Use of 60 Vbeta and 13 Jbeta primers characterized the PCR. Method: immunoSEQ multiplex PCR; TCRdb's copy keeps in-frame clones and lacks some. The sample lists more than 85,000 clones; roughly 79% were seen once. The sample comprised PBMCs. The receptor's source is a male donor in good health and CMV-seronegative. The chain joins TRBV6-5 to TRBJ2-2; D uncertain. Here the CDR3 reads CASSPPRVTGELFF. The CDR3 nucleotides read TGTGCCAGCAGTCCCCCCCGGGTCACCGGGGAGCTGTTTTTT.